The next 20 T cell receptor beta chains were all read from a single sample in a study of T cells in Graves' hyperthyroidism and ophthalmopathy. Amplified TCR beta CDR3 regions came from RNA transcripts. TCR CDR3 underwent first-round RT-PCR with the HTBI primer set. TCRdb fed the multiplex PCR reads into MiXCR, producing one record per CDR3 protein. The sample carries over 700,000 distinct CDR3 sequences, approximately 36% recorded once. Material: blood. Source of these receptors: a woman in her thirties or forties with Graves' hyperthyroidism.

This clonotype was seen a handful of times. The chain is built from TRBV19 and TRBJ1-2; TRBD1 aligns across 8 bases. CDR3 size: 16 residues. Looked up from germline, CDR1 is LNHDA and CDR2 is SQIVND (reference sequence). J gave up 1 base and V 4 bases, and 8 bases lay outside the gene matches. CDR3 DNA: TGTGCCAGTAGTACTCCCGGGACAGGATTTAACTATGGCTACACCTTC. It is translated as CASSTPGTGFNYGYTF. The full variable domain, rest sourced from reference TRBV19 and TRBJ1-2, is DGGITQSPKYLFRKEGQNVTLSCEQNLNHDAMYWYRQDPGQGLRLIYYSQIVNDFQKGDIAEGYSVSREKKESFPLTVTSAQKNPTAFYLCASSTPGTGFNYGYTFGSGTRLTVV.

Ten or more counts support this clonotype. The rearrangement joins TRBV5-8 to TRBJ1-2; maybe TRBD1 (5 bases). CDR1 and CDR2 from the germline V gene are SGHTS and YDEGEE. The CDR3 runs 15 residues. Trimming removed 0 bases at V and 5 bases at J, with 14 bases between. In DNA, the CDR3 is TGTGCCAGCAGCTTGGATGACAGCCTAGATTATGGCTACACCTTC. Protein: CASSLDDSLDYGYTF.

This clonotype has at least ten counts. The rearrangement joins TRBV29-1 to TRBJ2-7; 9 positions match TRBD2. Germline V CDR1 and CDR2: SQVTM, ANQGSEA. J was trimmed by 4 bases and V by 1 base; bases with no gene match: 8. This CDR3 spans 15 amino acids. The DNA of the CDR3 is TGCAGCGTTGAAGGGGCTAGCGGGGAGAGGTACGAGCAGTACTTC. Translating it yields CSVEGASGERYEQYF.

The gene calls are TRBV5-4 and TRBJ2-2, with 8 positions matching TRBD1. V was pared by 0 bases and J by 4 bases, with 5 bases of the junction left unmatched. In germline, CDR1 is SGHNT, CDR2 YYREEE (reference sequence). This CDR3 is 16 amino acids long. The CDR3 DNA sequence: TGTGCCAGCAGCTTGGCAGGGGGCCGGGGCACCGGGGAGCTGTTTTTT. Amino acids: CASSLAGGRGTGELFF. The full variable domain, completed using reference TRBV5-4 and TRBJ2-2, is ETGVTQSPTHLIKTRGQQVTLRCSSQSGHNTVSWYQQALGQGPQFIFQYYREEENGRGNFPPRFSGLQFPNYSSELNVNALELDDSALYLCASSLAGGRGTGELFFGEGSRLTVL.

For this clonotype: Since a much larger clone is just one base distant, this may be a read error. The gene calls are TRBV5-6 and TRBJ2-5, with D unclear. The germline CDR1 and CDR2 sequences are SGHDT and YYEEEE. CDR3 length: 16 amino acids. The CDR3 DNA reads TGTGCCAGCAGCTTGGCGCGGCGAGCGTCACAAGAGGCCCAGTACTTC. It codes for CASSLARRASQEAQYF.

This clonotype was counted at least ten times. This chain joins TRBV10-3 and TRBJ2-7; TRBD2 is a possible D gene (7 bases). Trimming left V 2 bases short and J 2 bases short, with 13 bases between. The CDR3 spans 15 residues. The V gene's germline CDR1 is ENHRY and CDR2 SYGVKD. The CDR3 is CAISEAVGGPYEQYF. CDR3 nucleotides: TGTGCCATCAGTGAGGCGGTCGGGGGGCCCTACGAGCAGTACTTC.

This clonotype appeared a single time. Given a much more abundant clone one base away, this may be a read error. V gene TRBV2 combines with J gene TRBJ1-4; 7 nucleotides match TRBD1. Per the germline V gene, CDR1 is SNHLY and CDR2 is FYNNEI. CDR3 size: 15 residues. V lost 10 bases, J lost 8 bases, and 16 bases stayed unmatched. The CDR3 is CATRRNRGGEEKLFF. The CDR3 bases are TGTGCCACCAGACGAAACAGGGGTGGTGAAGAAAAACTGTTTTTT.

This clonotype came up a few times. This chain joins TRBV13 and TRBJ2-7, with 8 positions matching TRBD1. CDR1 is PRHDT, CDR2 FYEKMQ, per germline (reference sequence). CDR3 length equals 15 residues. V lost 2 bases, J lost 7 bases, and 10 bases stayed unmatched. The CDR3 nucleotides are TGTGCCAGCAGCTTACTTTCCCAGGGGGCGGGTGAGCAGTACTTC. Its translation: CASSLLSQGAGEQYF.

This clonotype was seen a few times. This chain joins TRBV29-1 and TRBJ1-2, with TRBD1 identical over 8 bases. V shed 6 bases and J 1 base; nucleotides not matched to a gene: 10. CDR1 and CDR2 (germline): SQVTM, ANQGSEA. This CDR3 comprises 15 residues. DNA of the CDR3: TGCAGCGTGCCAGGGACAGGAGAAAATAACTATGGCTACACCTTC. This encodes CSVPGTGENNYGYTF.

Many counts were recorded for this clonotype. The chain couples TRBV7-3 to TRBJ1-1, with D uncertain. Germline loops: CDR1 SGHTA, CDR2 FQGTGA. The CDR3 has 15 amino acids. V dropped 0 bases and J dropped 3 bases, with 11 bases sitting between them. The CDR3: CASSLTGVWDTEAFF. In DNA form, the CDR3 reads TGTGCCAGCAGCTTAACCGGGGTATGGGACACTGAAGCTTTCTTT. The full variable domain, in which reference TRBV7-3 and TRBJ1-1 provide the parts outside the CDR3, is GAGVSQTPSNKVTEKGKYVELRCDPISGHTALYWYRQSLGQGPEFLIYFQGTGAADDSGLPNDRFFAVRPEGSVSTLKIQRTERGDSAVYLCASSLTGVWDTEAFFGQGTRLTVV.

This clonotype appeared a few times. The V and J genes are TRBV13 and TRBJ2-7; a possible D gene is TRBD1 (6 bases). This CDR3 contains 13 residues. Germline assignment: CDR1 PRHDT and CDR2 FYEKMQ (reference sequence). Trimming cost V 6 bases and J 5 bases, with 14 bases left between them. The CDR3 is CASRGQGTNEQYF. In nucleotides, the CDR3 is TGTGCCAGCAGGGGGCAGGGGACCAACGAGCAGTACTTC.

The table lists this clonotype with a few counts. The CDR3 DNA is TGTGCCAGCAGTGCCCATCCAGGGAACACTGAAGCTTTCTTT. Translation gives CASSAHPGNTEAFF. This chain joins TRBV25-1 and TRBJ1-1; D uncertain. V was pared by 4 bases and J by 1 base, with 10 bases between. This CDR3 is built from 14 residues. CDR1 MGHDK and CDR2 SYGVNS come from the germline V gene.

The chain links TRBV6-5 to TRBJ2-7, with a tentative D call TRBD2 (5 bases). V was shortened by 0 bases and J by 2 bases, with 17 bases between the two germline ends. CDR1 is MNHEY and CDR2 is SVGAGI in the germline V gene. The CDR3 consists of 17 residues. This CDR3 reads CASSYSGEGGAAYEQYF. In DNA form, the CDR3 reads TGTGCCAGCAGTTACTCCGGAGAGGGCGGAGCGGCCTACGAGCAGTACTTC.

V usage is TRBV7-8 and J usage is TRBJ1-2; D is undetermined. CDR3 length: 14 residues. Germline CDR1 and CDR2: SGHVS and FQNEAQ. V was trimmed by 3 bases and J by 0 bases, leaving 8 bases between them. CDR3 DNA: TGTGCCAGCAGCTTTGAGAGAGCTAACTATGGCTACACCTTC. Translated: CASSFERANYGYTF.

As concerns this clonotype: A single base separates this from a much larger clone, so it may be a read error. This chain links TRBV13 with TRBJ1-5; 10 bases are a match to TRBD1. The CDR3 is 14 amino acids. The germline V gene has CDR1 PRHDT and CDR2 FYEKMQ (reference sequence). For the CDR3, the DNA is TGTGCCAGCAGCTTCGGGACAGGGGATCAGCCCCGGCATTTT. The encoded protein is CASSFGTGDQPRHF.

This rearrangement joins TRBV7-9 to TRBJ1-2; TRBD1 matches at 8 bases. The V segment lost 10 bases and the J segment 4 bases; nucleotides outside the gene matches: 11. The CDR3 spans 14 residues. The germline V gene encodes CDR1 SEHNR and CDR2 FQNEAQ (reference sequence). CDR3 residues: CATVQGGQSYGYTF. The CDR3 coding sequence is TGTGCCACAGTACAGGGGGGCCAGAGCTATGGCTACACCTTC.

This clonotype was recorded many times. V is TRBV7-6 and J is TRBJ1-2; 9 bases are a match to TRBD1. There are 15 residues in the CDR3. The trim removed 4 bases at V and 5 bases at J, leaving 8 bases unmatched. Germline assignment: CDR1 SGHVS and CDR2 FNYEAQ. DNA for the CDR3: TGTGCCAGCAGCTCCCAGGAGGGACAGGGATATGGCTACACCTTC. This sequence encodes CASSSQEGQGYGYTF.

This clonotype was seen more than once but under ten times. The gene calls are TRBV6-2 or TRBV6-3 and TRBJ1-5; unclear D gene. CDR3 size: 15 residues. Per germline, CDR1 MNHEY and CDR2 SVGEGT. V lost 6 bases, J lost 7 bases, and 19 bases lay in between. As DNA, the CDR3 is TGTGCCAGCAGCCGCGACCGGGTCCTGGGGCAGCCCCAGCATTTT. It codes for CASSRDRVLGQPQHF.

Ten or more counts support this clonotype. The J gene is TRBJ1-5, the V gene TRBV5-5; 8 bases are shared with TRBD1. This CDR3 comprises 14 residues. V dropped 0 bases and J dropped 5; count of bases not matched to a gene: 1. Per germline, CDR1 SGHKS and CDR2 YYEKEE (reference sequence). The CDR3 reads CASSLVTGDQPQHF. The CDR3 DNA is TGTGCCAGCAGCTTGGTGACAGGGGATCAGCCCCAGCATTTT.

The rearrangement uses TRBV9 and TRBJ1-2, with 7 bases lining up with TRBD1. The V and J ends lost 7 bases and 2 bases, in that order; junction bases with no gene match: 14. Germline-derived CDR1 and CDR2 are SGDLS and YYNGEE. The CDR3 has 16 residues. The CDR3 region is CASSPGTENINYGYTF. In DNA, the CDR3 is TGTGCCAGCTCCCCCGGGACAGAAAACATCAACTATGGCTACACCTTC.